This is a list of T cell receptor beta chains from one sample in a study of response to subunit inactivated influenza vaccine. TCRdb reprocessed the RT-PCR reads via MiXCR and lists one record per CDR3 protein. The sample lists about 160,000 distinct CDR3 sequences, about 10% occurring once. This sample comprised CD8+ T cells sorted from PBMCs, obtained less than 30 months after vaccination. The receptor set was obtained from a man in his fifties or sixties who received an inactivated influenza vaccine. The CDR3 runs from the conserved cysteine through the conserved F or W. Each record gives: V gene, clone size, J gene, D gene, CDR3 protein, CDR3 DNA. The D gene is left open where the match is weak. Size is omitted from some rows. Given values are once, few, many or a class for expanded clones.

V: TRBV7-8
size: few
J: TRBJ2-1
D: NA
CDR3: CASSLVGLNDEQFF
DNA: TGTGCCAGCAGCTTAGTAGGACTAAACGATGAGCAGTTCTTC

V: TRBV27
size: NA
J: TRBJ2-7
D: NA
CDR3: CASSPLPQIYEQYF
DNA: TGTGCCAGCAGTCCCCTACCCCAGATCTACGAGCAGTACTTC

V: TRBV4-3
size: many
J: TRBJ2-4
D: NA
CDR3: CASSPSGRKNIQYF
DNA: TGCGCCAGCAGCCCGTCCGGGCGGAAAAACATTCAGTACTTC

V: TRBV20-1
size: many
J: TRBJ1-1
D: NA
CDR3: CSALRVGTEAFF
DNA: TGCAGTGCTCTCAGGGTGGGCACTGAAGCTTTCTTT

V: TRBV27
size: few
J: TRBJ2-1
D: TRBD2
CDR3: CASSLAGGPGYEQFF
DNA: TGTGCCAGCAGTCTAGCGGGAGGGCCGGGGTATGAGCAGTTCTTC

V: TRBV7-8
size: NA
J: TRBJ1-1
D: NA
CDR3: CASSLGARGRTEAFF
DNA: TGTGCCAGCAGCTTAGGGGCCAGGGGAAGAACTGAAGCTTTCTTT

V: TRBV6-5
size: NA
J: TRBJ2-7
D: TRBD1
CDR3: CASSSYVDRGHYEQYF
DNA: TGTGCCAGCAGTTCATATGTAGACAGGGGTCACTACGAGCAGTACTTC

V: TRBV12-3/TRBV12-4
size: few
J: TRBJ2-5
D: NA
CDR3: CASSPSGARMTQYF
DNA: TGTGCCAGCAGTCCATCCGGGGCCCGAATGACCCAGTACTTC

V: TRBV27
size: many
J: TRBJ1-2
D: NA
CDR3: CASSPQLIHGYTF
DNA: TGTGCCAGCAGTCCGCAGCTGATCCATGGCTACACCTTC

V: TRBV7-2
size: NA
J: TRBJ2-2
D: TRBD2
CDR3: CASSSGPGGRGTGELFF
DNA: TGTGCCAGCAGCTCCGGCCCGGGCGGGAGGGGTACCGGGGAGCTGTTTTTT

V: TRBV7-8
size: few
J: TRBJ2-3
D: NA
CDR3: CASSFESTDTQYF
DNA: TGTGCCAGCAGCTTCGAGAGCACAGATACGCAGTATTTT

V: TRBV10-1
size: NA
J: TRBJ2-1
D: NA
CDR3: CASSVGGVDLYNEQFF
DNA: TGCGCCAGCAGTGTAGGGGGGGTCGACCTATACAATGAGCAGTTCTTC

V: TRBV30
size: few
J: TRBJ2-7
D: NA
CDR3: CAWSKDSTYEQYF
DNA: TGTGCCTGGAGTAAAGACAGTACCTACGAGCAGTACTTC

V: TRBV12-3/TRBV12-4
size: many
J: TRBJ2-3
D: NA
CDR3: CASRPLGGPDTQYF
DNA: TGTGCCAGCAGACCCTTAGGGGGGCCAGATACGCAGTATTTT

V: TRBV7-2
size: few
J: TRBJ2-7
D: TRBD1
CDR3: CASSEVDRVEQYF
DNA: TGTGCCAGCAGCGAAGTTGACAGGGTTGAGCAGTACTTC

V: TRBV29-1
size: few
J: TRBJ2-5
D: NA
CDR3: CSVKLRETQYF
DNA: TGCAGCGTCAAGTTGCGAGAGACCCAGTACTTC

V: TRBV7-9
size: few
J: TRBJ2-5
D: TRBD1
CDR3: CASSPHGQGARETQYF
DNA: TGTGCCAGCAGCCCCCATGGACAGGGGGCCAGGGAGACCCAGTACTTC

V: TRBV5-1
size: NA
J: TRBJ2-1
D: TRBD2
CDR3: CASSSSGGSGEQFF
DNA: TGCGCCAGCAGCTCTAGCGGGGGATCTGGTGAGCAGTTCTTC

V: TRBV4-2
size: NA
J: TRBJ2-1
D: TRBD2
CDR3: CASSQVFLREVLSVQFF
DNA: TGTGCCAGCAGCCAAGTCTTCTTGCGGGAGGTCCTATCGGTCCAGTTCTTC

V: TRBV27
size: NA
J: TRBJ2-1
D: TRBD2
CDR3: CASSLGTSGLNEQFF
DNA: TGTGCCAGCAGTTTAGGGACTAGCGGTTTGAATGAGCAGTTCTTC

V: TRBV11-2
size: many
J: TRBJ1-2
D: TRBD1
CDR3: CASSPGTGLYGYTF
DNA: TGTGCCAGCAGCCCCGGGACAGGACTCTATGGCTACACCTTC

V: TRBV30
size: NA
J: TRBJ2-1
D: NA
CDR3: CAFAGDMGNNEQFF
DNA: TGTGCCTTCGCTGGGGACATGGGAAACAATGAGCAGTTCTTC

V: TRBV9
size: NA
J: TRBJ1-2
D: TRBD1
CDR3: CASSVTPSQGTGANGYTF
DNA: TGTGCCAGCAGCGTAACCCCGTCGCAAGGTACAGGGGCGAATGGCTACACCTTC

V: TRBV3-1
size: many
J: TRBJ2-4
D: NA
CDR3: CASSQLSTGFKNIQYF
DNA: TGTGCCAGCAGCCAACTTTCGACAGGATTCAAAAACATTCAGTACTTC

V: TRBV19
size: few
J: TRBJ2-2
D: NA
CDR3: CASSPWRQLNTGELFF
DNA: TGTGCCAGTAGTCCTTGGAGGCAGCTGAACACCGGGGAGCTGTTTTTT

V: TRBV3-1
size: few
J: TRBJ2-1
D: NA
CDR3: CASSQDRWGSSYNEQFF
DNA: TGTGCCAGCAGCCAAGATCGTTGGGGGAGCTCCTACAATGAGCAGTTCTTC

V: TRBV2
size: NA
J: TRBJ2-3
D: TRBD2
CDR3: CASSARRSSGGAVTQYF
DNA: TGTGCCAGCAGTGCCCGTCGGTCTAGCGGGGGGGCCGTTACGCAGTATTTT

V: TRBV7-9
size: NA
J: TRBJ2-3
D: TRBD2
CDR3: CASSARLAEYTDTQYF
DNA: TGTGCCAGCAGCGCCCGACTAGCCGAATACACAGATACGCAGTATTTT

V: TRBV20-1
size: few
J: TRBJ2-3
D: TRBD1
CDR3: CSARDFGTGHTDTQYF
DNA: TGCAGTGCTAGAGATTTTGGGACAGGACACACAGATACGCAGTATTTT

V: TRBV7-9
size: NA
J: TRBJ1-1
D: NA
CDR3: CASSLERTEAFF
DNA: TGTGCCAGCAGCTTAGAACGCACTGAAGCTTTCTTT

V: TRBV5-5
size: few
J: TRBJ2-3
D: TRBD2
CDR3: CASSAGTSLEGDTQYF
DNA: TGTGCCAGCAGCGCCGGGACTAGCCTTGAAGGAGATACGCAGTATTTT

V: TRBV3-1
size: few
J: TRBJ2-1
D: NA
CDR3: CASSLGFLPNNEQFF
DNA: TGTGCCAGCAGCCTGGGTTTTTTACCGAACAATGAGCAGTTCTTC

V: TRBV2
size: many
J: TRBJ2-1
D: TRBD2
CDR3: CASSGTSGESSYNEQFF
DNA: TGTGCCAGCAGCGGGACTAGCGGGGAAAGCTCCTACAATGAGCAGTTCTTC

V: TRBV12-3/TRBV12-4
size: many
J: TRBJ2-2
D: NA
CDR3: CASRFTGELFF
DNA: TGTGCCAGCAGATTCACCGGGGAGCTGTTTTTT

V: TRBV6-2/TRBV6-3
size: few
J: TRBJ2-1
D: TRBD2
CDR3: CASSLGLAEFF
DNA: TGTGCCAGCAGCCTAGGACTAGCTGAGTTCTTC

V: TRBV6-5
size: few
J: TRBJ2-5
D: NA
CDR3: CASSYSPSYQETQYF
DNA: TGTGCCAGCAGTTACTCTCCGTCGTACCAAGAGACCCAGTACTTC

V: TRBV24-1
size: NA
J: TRBJ2-2
D: NA
CDR3: CATSDLRGNTGELFF
DNA: TGTGCCACCAGTGATTTGAGAGGGAACACCGGGGAGCTGTTTTTT

V: TRBV12-3/TRBV12-4
size: NA
J: TRBJ2-7
D: TRBD2
CDR3: CASSMGLAGDYEQYF
DNA: TGTGCCAGCAGCATGGGACTAGCGGGAGATTACGAGCAGTACTTC